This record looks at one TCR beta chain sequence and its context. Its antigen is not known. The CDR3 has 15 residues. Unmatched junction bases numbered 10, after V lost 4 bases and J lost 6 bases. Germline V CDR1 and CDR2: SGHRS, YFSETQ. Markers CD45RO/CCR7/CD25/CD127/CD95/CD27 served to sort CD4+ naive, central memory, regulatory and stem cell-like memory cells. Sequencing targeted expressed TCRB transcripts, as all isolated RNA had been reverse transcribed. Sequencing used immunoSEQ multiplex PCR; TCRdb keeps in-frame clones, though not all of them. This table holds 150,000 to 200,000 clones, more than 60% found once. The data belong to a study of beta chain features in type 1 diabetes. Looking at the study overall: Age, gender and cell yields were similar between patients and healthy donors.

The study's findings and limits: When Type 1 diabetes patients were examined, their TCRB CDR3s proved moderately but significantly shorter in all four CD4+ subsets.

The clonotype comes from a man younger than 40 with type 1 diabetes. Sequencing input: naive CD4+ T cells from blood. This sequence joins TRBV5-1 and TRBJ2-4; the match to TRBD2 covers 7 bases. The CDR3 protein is CASSPGTGGRNIQYF. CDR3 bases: TGCGCCAGCAGCCCCGGGACCGGGGGGAGAAACATTCAGTACTTC.